Shown below are 32 T cell receptor beta chains from a single sample sequenced in a study of patients and donors after allogeneic stem cell transplantation. Using its own MiXCR run on the RT-PCR reads, TCRdb lists one record per CDR3 protein. Here the sample spans some 880,000 distinct CDR3 sequences, roughly 17% being singletons. Sequenced material: blood, either unsorted or a sorted T cell fraction (not recorded which). Source of these receptors: a human donor who was either an allogeneic HSCT recipient or a stem cell or donor lymphocyte infusion donor (not recorded which). It is not recorded whose cells these are; they may come from a transplant donor.

V is TRBV20-1 and J is TRBJ2-1, with D perhaps being TRBD1 or TRBD2 (5 bases each). This CDR3 region has 13 residues. The germline gives CDR1 DFQATT, CDR2 SNEGSKA (reference sequence). The V end was cut by 1 base, the J end by 5 bases, with 9 bases between. The CDR3 bases are TGCAGTGCTAGAGGGGACGCTAACAATGAGCAGTTCTTC. Translation gives CSARGDANNEQFF.

The chain joins TRBV30 to TRBJ2-1; tentatively, D is TRBD2 (6 bases). Per the germline V gene, CDR1 is GTSNPN and CDR2 is SVGIG (reference sequence). Deletions cut 0 bases from V and 8 bases from J, with 8 bases between. CDR3 size: 12 residues. CDR3 sequence reads: CAWSVREDEQFF. In nucleotides, the CDR3 is TGTGCCTGGAGTGTAAGGGAGGATGAGCAGTTCTTC. The full variable domain, completed using reference TRBV30 and TRBJ2-1, is SQTIHQWPATLVQPVGSPLSLECTVEGTSNPNLYWYRQAAGRGLQLLFYSVGIGQISSEVPQNLSASRPQDRQFILSSKKLLLSDSGFYLCAWSVREDEQFFGPGTRLTVL.

This clonotype has a handful of counts. The V call is TRBV5-1, the J call TRBJ2-5; 13 nucleotides align to TRBD2. Germline values: CDR1 SGHRS, CDR2 YFSETQ. The CDR3 spans 20 residues. The ends lost 4 bases at V and 2 bases at J; junction bases unmatched: 17. The CDR3 DNA sequence: TGCGCCAGCAGCGGGTCTAATTCGACTAGCGGGAGGTTAGGGCAAGAGACCCAGTACTTC. Protein sequence: CASSGSNSTSGRLGQETQYF.

This clonotype was observed once. This chain links TRBV2 with TRBJ1-1, with D hard to call. Germline CDR1 and CDR2: SNHLY and FYNNEI. The V and J ends lost 7 bases and 4 bases respectively, with 7 bases between them. The CDR3 sequence is 11 residues long. The CDR3 nucleotides read TGTGCCAGCATAGTAAGCACTGAAGCTTTCTTT. This gives the protein CASIVSTEAFF.

This clonotype has only a few counts. The rearrangement links TRBV7-3 to TRBJ2-7; 9 nucleotides line up with TRBD1. The germline V gene encodes CDR1 SGHTA and CDR2 FQGTGA. The CDR3 contains 17 residues. The V and J ends lost 1 base and 1 base, in that order; junction bases with no gene match: 8. The DNA of the CDR3 is TGTGCCAGCAGCTTAATTGGAGGGACAGGGCTTTCCTACGAGCAGTACTTC. This encodes CASSLIGGTGLSYEQYF.

The rearrangement uses TRBV7-8 and TRBJ1-3; D not resolved. V lost 5 bases, J lost 4 bases, and 12 bases lay in between. From germline, CDR1 is SGHVS and CDR2 FQNEAQ. The CDR3 is 14 residues long. CDR3 protein: CASSQTDQGNTIYF. CDR3 nucleotides: TGTGCCAGCAGCCAAACTGATCAGGGAAACACCATATATTTT. Full variable domain (missing parts from reference TRBV7-8 and TRBJ1-3): GAGVSQSPRYKVAKRGQDVALRCDPISGHVSLFWYQQALGQGPEFLTYFQNEAQLDKSGLPSDRFFAERPEGSVSTLKIQRTQQEDSAVYLCASSQTDQGNTIYFGEGSWLTVV.

Many counts were recorded for this clonotype. At one boundary the junction diverges from the germline segment, which might be a read error. CDR3 DNA: TGTGCCAGCAGTTTAGCGGGGGTCAATGAGCAGTTCTTC. Its protein product is CASSLAGVNEQFF. This sequence joins TRBV5-1 and TRBJ2-1, with 9 positions matching TRBD2. Germline V gene sequence: CDR1 SGHRS, CDR2 YFSETQ. The CDR3 spans 13 residues.

The V and J genes are TRBV5-1 and TRBJ1-4, with 11 bases that match TRBD1. This CDR3 region has 14 residues. Germline V lookup: CDR1 SGHRS, CDR2 YFSETQ. V lost 4 bases, J lost 10 bases, and 6 bases stayed unmatched. CDR3 nucleotide sequence: TGCGCCAGCAGCCAGGACAGGGGGCCGGGAAAACTGTTTTTT. Encoded protein: CASSQDRGPGKLFF.

This chain connects TRBV24-1 to TRBJ2-7; D tentatively fits TRBD1 or TRBD2 (5 bases each). CDR1 KGHDR and CDR2 SFDVKD come from the germline V gene. V was cut by 6 bases and J by 2 bases, with 10 bases left in between. The CDR3 has 13 amino acids. CDR3 loop: CATSLGPAYEQYF. The CDR3 DNA is TGTGCCACCAGTTTGGGACCGGCCTACGAGCAGTACTTC.

A few counts support this clonotype. The chain joins TRBV5-1 to TRBJ2-3, with unresolved D. Trimming left V 5 bases short and J 2 bases short, with 6 bases between. The CDR3 is 12 amino acids. CDR1 SGHRS and CDR2 YFSETQ come from the germline V gene. The CDR3 nucleotides are TGCGCCAGCAGACAAACCACAGATACGCAGTATTTT. Translating it yields CASRQTTDTQYF. Full variable domain (outside the CDR3, taken from reference TRBV5-1 and TRBJ2-3): KAGVTQTPRYLIKTRGQQVTLSCSPISGHRSVSWYQQTPGQGLQFLFEYFSETQRNKGNFPGRFSGRQFSNSRSEMNVSTLELGDSALYLCASRQTTDTQYFGPGTRLTVL.

This clonotype was seen only a few times. The J gene is TRBJ2-1, the V gene TRBV6-5; D unclear. V lost 4 bases and J lost 0, with 13 bases in between. CDR3 length: 16 residues. In germline, CDR1 is MNHEY, CDR2 SVGAGI. CDR3 DNA sequence: TGTGCCAGCAGTTTCGCACCCCCTGACTCCTACAATGAGCAGTTCTTC. This encodes CASSFAPPDSYNEQFF.

This clonotype was seen at least ten times. The chain combines TRBV20-1 with TRBJ2-7; 7 nucleotides line up with TRBD1. The CDR3 covers 12 residues. The trim removed 5 bases at V and 1 base at J, leaving 2 bases unmatched. CDR1 is DFQATT and CDR2 is SNEGSKA in the germline V gene (reference sequence). The CDR3 nucleotides are TGCAGTGCTCCGGGACAGTCCTACGAGCAGTACTTC. This translates into CSAPGQSYEQYF.

The genes are TRBV9 and TRBJ1-2; possible D gene TRBD1, 5 bases. Germline lookup yields CDR1 SGDLS and CDR2 YYNGEE. V gave up 2 bases and J gave up 2 bases, with 13 bases separating them. This CDR3 comprises 15 residues. The CDR3 region is CASSVGGILNYGYTF. The CDR3 coding sequence is TGTGCCAGCAGCGTTGGGGGGATTCTGAACTATGGCTACACCTTC.

This clonotype was seen a handful of times. The chain carries TRBV12-3 or TRBV12-4 and TRBJ1-6; D possibly corresponds to TRBD1 (5 bases). V lost 6 bases and J 5 bases, leaving 17 bases between the germline ends. The length of the CDR3 is 16 residues. CDR3 residues: CASSFGEQGHNSPLHF. For the CDR3, the DNA is TGTGCCAGCAGCTTCGGGGAGCAGGGCCATAATTCACCCCTCCACTTT.

The chain combines TRBV7-6 with TRBJ2-5; D gene unclear. Germline V CDR1 and CDR2: SGHVS, FNYEAQ. CDR3 size: 12 residues. The V and J ends lost 1 base and 5 bases respectively, with 5 bases between them. The CDR3 loop is CASSLEIETQYF. The CDR3 DNA reads TGTGCCAGCAGCTTAGAGATCGAGACCCAGTACTTC.

This clonotype was found a few times. The rearrangement uses TRBV20-1 and TRBJ2-7; D gene uncertain. Germline V gene lookup returns CDR1 DFQATT and CDR2 SNEGSKA (reference sequence). The CDR3 runs to 14 residues. Trimming took off 6 bases at V and 5 bases at J, with 20 bases between the two ends. Here the CDR3 DNA reads TGCAGTGCGCGGATTCAAACCACGGCGGACGAGCAGTACTTC. Encoded protein: CSARIQTTADEQYF.

This clonotype was recorded a few times. This chain joins TRBV7-2 and TRBJ2-7; D is possibly TRBD1 (5 bases). The CDR3 is 14 amino acids. With 5 bases removed from V and 4 bases from J, the gap between germline ends came to 15 bases. Germline values: CDR1 SGHTA, CDR2 FQGNSA. CDR3 in amino acids: CASSPFPGSYEQYF. CDR3 coding DNA: TGTGCCAGCAGCCCTTTCCCAGGGTCGTACGAGCAGTACTTC.

This sequence joins TRBV27 and TRBJ1-2, with a possible D match to TRBD1 (6 bases). The length of the CDR3 is 15 residues. The germline CDR1 and CDR2 sequences are MNHEY and SMNVEV (reference sequence). Trimming cost V 4 bases and J 0 bases, with 12 bases left between them. Here the CDR3 DNA reads TGTGCCAGCAGTTATACAGGGTCCGCTAACTATGGCTACACCTTC. This codes for CASSYTGSANYGYTF.

The chain employs TRBV29-1 and TRBJ1-2; D gene unclear. This CDR3 spans 14 amino acids. Looked up from germline, CDR1 is SQVTM and CDR2 is ANQGSEA. V lost 7 bases, J lost 0 bases, and 15 bases lay in between. The CDR3: CSGTAEGSNYGYTF. The CDR3 coding sequence is TGCAGCGGGACGGCTGAGGGTTCTAACTATGGCTACACCTTC.

This clonotype has a handful of counts. V gene TRBV5-1 combines with J gene TRBJ2-3; TRBD2 matches at 10 bases. V lost 0 bases, J lost 8 bases, and 6 bases stayed unmatched. Germline CDR1 SGHRS, CDR2 YFSETQ. This CDR3 spans 15 amino acids. DNA for the CDR3: TGCGCCAGCAGCTTGGAACTAGCGGGAATGGGTACGCAGTATTTT. Its translation: CASSLELAGMGTQYF.

The chain couples TRBV20-1 to TRBJ2-3; D is unresolved. The V gene lost 5 bases and the J gene lost 5 bases, with 8 bases spanning the gap. The CDR3 runs to 11 residues. Germline CDR1 DFQATT, CDR2 SNEGSKA (reference sequence). The CDR3 sequence is CSALRRDTQYF. The CDR3 bases are TGCAGTGCTTTGCGCAGAGATACGCAGTATTTT.

Of note for this clonotype: Just one base apart from a much larger clone, this may be a read error. The chain links TRBV13 to TRBJ1-2; 7 nucleotides align to TRBD1. Germline V gene lookup returns CDR1 PRHDT and CDR2 FYEKMQ (reference sequence). V shed 6 bases, J shed 2 bases, and the junction held 3 bases outside the gene matches. The CDR3 covers 13 residues. The CDR3 DNA sequence: TGTGCCAGCAGTATACAGGGGAACTATGGCTACACCTTC. Translated, it gives CASSIQGNYGYTF.

This clonotype was seen a few times. The chain combines TRBV5-5 with TRBJ1-2; D unresolved. The germline V and J ends were trimmed by 4 bases and 8 bases, with 15 bases remaining between them. Germline V gene data show CDR1 as SGHKS and CDR2 as YYEKEE (reference sequence). This CDR3 is 13 amino acids long. DNA of the CDR3: TGTGCCAGCAGCCTGGGAGGGAGAAGCGGCTACACCTTC. Translation: CASSLGGRSGYTF.

There are a few counts of this clonotype. This chain connects TRBV29-1 to TRBJ2-7; the D call may be TRBD1 or TRBD2 (6 bases each). V was pared by 4 bases and J by 2 bases, with 12 bases between. Germline V CDR1 and CDR2: SQVTM, ANQGSEA. CDR3 size: 13 residues. CDR3 sequence reads: CSVATGGTYEQYF. The CDR3 nucleotides read TGCAGCGTTGCGACAGGCGGGACCTACGAGCAGTACTTC.

V gene TRBV11-1 combines with J gene TRBJ2-3, with 8 bases fitting TRBD2. The CDR3 spans 14 residues. Per germline, CDR1 SGHAT and CDR2 FQDESV (reference sequence). The junction had 9 bases not matched to a gene; V was cut back by 7 bases and J by 6 bases. CDR3 DNA: TGTGCCAGCACTGGAAAGACTAGCGCCGATACGCAGTATTTT. It codes for CASTGKTSADTQYF.

The chain is built from TRBV6-2 or TRBV6-3 and TRBJ2-5; 14 positions match TRBD2. V shed 8 bases and J 1 base; nucleotides not matched to a gene: 9. The CDR3 has 17 residues. Germline V gene sequence: CDR1 MNHEY, CDR2 SVGEGT. CDR3 coding DNA: TGTGCCAGCGGTCGGACTAGCGGGGGGACCGCCCAAGAGACCCAGTACTTC. It is translated as CASGRTSGGTAQETQYF.

This clonotype was seen a handful of times. V usage is TRBV29-1 and J usage is TRBJ2-1, with D possibly matching TRBD1 (5 bases). From germline, CDR1 is SQVTM and CDR2 ANQGSEA. The germline V and J ends were trimmed by 3 bases and 5 bases, with 17 bases remaining between them. The CDR3 is made up of 15 amino acids. Here the CDR3 DNA reads TGCAGCGTTGATCTGGGGCCCCTAAACAACAATGAGCAGTTCTTC. It translates to CSVDLGPLNNNEQFF.

This clonotype was recorded at least ten times. CDR3 protein: CASSSHSGNTIYF. CDR3 coding DNA: TGCGCCAGCAGCTCGCACTCTGGAAACACCATATATTTT. The chain links TRBV5-1 to TRBJ1-3; the D is unclear. Germline values: CDR1 SGHRS, CDR2 YFSETQ. The CDR3 runs 13 residues. Deletions cut 3 bases from V and 0 bases from J, with 4 bases between.

This clonotype has more than one count but fewer than ten. The rearrangement joins TRBV4-3 to TRBJ1-2; D not resolved. V lost 0 bases, J lost 0 bases, and 11 bases lay in between. Germline lookup yields CDR1 LGHNA and CDR2 YSLEER. The CDR3 is 16 amino acids. The chain's CDR3 is CASSQEHSGANYGYTF. The CDR3 DNA reads as TGCGCCAGCAGCCAAGAACACTCCGGAGCTAACTATGGCTACACCTTC.

The gene calls are TRBV4-3 and TRBJ2-7; D gene ambiguous. CDR3 length equals 15 residues. Germline loops: CDR1 LGHNA, CDR2 YSLEER. The V end was cut by 4 bases, the J end by 3 bases, with 16 bases between. The CDR3 loop reads CASSRRAGSYYEQYF. In DNA, the CDR3 is TGCGCCAGCAGCCGCCGGGCAGGATCGTACTACGAGCAGTACTTC.

The V gene is TRBV20-1, the J gene TRBJ2-7, with 12 bases matching TRBD2. The CDR3 runs to 14 residues. The germline gives CDR1 DFQATT, CDR2 SNEGSKA (reference sequence). The trim removed 5 bases at V and 0 bases at J, leaving 2 bases unmatched. DNA for the CDR3: TGCAGTGCTTGGACTAGCGGGATCTCCTACGAGCAGTACTTC. It is translated as CSAWTSGISYEQYF.

This sequence joins TRBV2 and TRBJ2-5; weak D call: TRBD2 (5 bases). Germline V lookup: CDR1 SNHLY, CDR2 FYNNEI. Trimming cost V 7 bases and J 2 bases, with 11 bases left between them. The CDR3 spans 13 residues. Here the CDR3 DNA reads TGTGCCAGCAATCAGCGGAGACAAGAGACCCAGTACTTC. Translation gives CASNQRRQETQYF.